The 23 T cell receptor beta chains reported below all come from one sample, sequenced in a study of T cells in Graves' hyperthyroidism and ophthalmopathy. From RNA transcripts, TCR beta CDR3 regions were amplified. The HTBI set primed first-round TCR CDR3 RT-PCR. One entry per CDR3 protein, called by TCRdb with MiXCR from the multiplex PCR reads. This table has fewer than 750,000 distinct CDR3 sequences, approximately 14% appearing once. The sample was blood. Every receptor here comes from a woman in her 50s with Graves' ophthalmopathy.

This rearrangement joins TRBV7-9 to TRBJ2-1, with 13 bases matching TRBD2. V lost 4 bases to trimming and J lost 5 bases; unmatched junction nucleotides: 5. Germline V gene lookup returns CDR1 SEHNR and CDR2 FQNEAQ (reference sequence). The CDR3 spans 16 residues. The CDR3 coding sequence is TGTGCCAGCAGCTCCCGGACTAGCGGGAGCAACAATGAGCAGTTCTTC. This translates into CASSSRTSGSNNEQFF.

Notes on this clonotype: A read error may explain this, as a much larger clone is one base away. The chain recombines TRBV19 with TRBJ1-3; D call uncertain. The CDR3 covers 14 residues. Germline V gene lookup returns CDR1 LNHDA and CDR2 SQIVND (reference sequence). CDR3 coding DNA: TGTGCCAGTATCGACGCGGGCTCTAGAAACACCATATATTTT. Its translation is CASIDAGSRNTIYF.

The chain is built from TRBV29-1 and TRBJ2-7; TRBD2 matches at 10 bases. Trimming took 7 bases from V and 1 from J; bases not matched to a gene: 7. The CDR3 length is 14 residues. CDR1 and CDR2 (germline): SQVTM, ANQGSEA. In DNA, the CDR3 is TGCAGCGCGTCCACTAGCGGGGCATCCTACGAGCAGTACTTC. As protein: CSASTSGASYEQYF.

The V call is TRBV20-1, the J call TRBJ2-3; the D is unclear. Germline-derived CDR1 and CDR2 are DFQATT and SNEGSKA (reference sequence). V lost 3 bases and J lost 5, with 12 bases in between. CDR3 length equals 13 residues. The CDR3 here is CSARTQNVDTQYF. DNA for the CDR3: TGCAGTGCTAGGACTCAAAACGTAGATACGCAGTATTTT.

This clonotype was counted many times. V gene TRBV30 combines with J gene TRBJ2-7; 7 bases match TRBD1. The trim removed 3 bases at V and 4 bases at J, leaving 6 bases unmatched. There are 13 residues in the CDR3. Germline V CDR1 and CDR2: GTSNPN, SVGIG (reference sequence). CDR3 region: CAWSSGTEYEQYF. Written as DNA, the CDR3 is TGTGCCTGGAGCTCCGGGACAGAATACGAGCAGTACTTC.

In its sample, this clonotype was seen many times. The chain recombines TRBV12-3 or TRBV12-4 with TRBJ1-5, with D perhaps TRBD1 (5 bases). The CDR3 contains 14 residues. The V and J ends lost 4 bases and 5 bases respectively, with 12 bases between them. The chain's CDR3 is CASSWGSGDQPQHF. In nucleotides, the CDR3 is TGTGCCAGCAGTTGGGGGTCGGGTGATCAGCCCCAGCATTTT.

This clonotype has a count of ten or more. The V call is TRBV27, the J call TRBJ2-7, with D possibly being TRBD1 (5 bases). The ends were cut back, 2 bases at V and 4 bases at J, with 12 bases in the middle. Germline CDR1 is MNHEY and CDR2 is SMNVEV (reference sequence). The CDR3 spans 14 residues. Here the CDR3 DNA reads TGTGCCAGCAGTTTAACCCCACAGGCGTACGAGCAGTACTTC. Encoded protein: CASSLTPQAYEQYF.

This clonotype occurred many times. The V call is TRBV7-2, the J call TRBJ1-2; a weak D match, TRBD1 (5 bases). V lost 5 bases and J lost 3, with 16 bases in between. CDR1 and CDR2 (germline): SGHTA, FQGNSA. CDR3 length: 15 amino acids. Here the CDR3 DNA reads TGTGCCAGCAGCCAAGCGGTAGGGACGGACTATGGCTACACCTTC. Translated: CASSQAVGTDYGYTF.

This clonotype has a count of ten or more. As DNA, the CDR3 is TGTGCCTGGAGTAGTGGGACAGGGAACTCCTACGAGCAGTACTTC. The encoded protein is CAWSSGTGNSYEQYF. J is TRBJ2-7 and V is TRBV30, with TRBD1 matching 9 bases. Per the germline V gene, CDR1 is GTSNPN and CDR2 is SVGIG (reference sequence). Trimming cost V 2 bases and J 0 bases; bases outside gene matches: 5. The length of the CDR3 is 15 residues.

This clonotype was detected a few times. The chain links TRBV4-3 to TRBJ2-2; the D gene is possibly TRBD2 (6 bases). Germline CDR1 and CDR2: LGHNA and YSLEER. The CDR3 length is 16 residues. V was trimmed by 0 bases and J by 6 bases, leaving 14 bases between them. CDR3 protein: CASSQDLEGRAGELFF. As DNA, the CDR3 is TGCGCCAGCAGCCAAGACTTGGAGGGCCGAGCCGGGGAGCTGTTTTTT.

This clonotype was counted between two and nine times. The chain carries TRBV29-1 and TRBJ2-6; tentatively, D is TRBD2 (7 bases). The CDR3 is 14 amino acids. V was trimmed by 7 bases and J by 2 bases, leaving 12 bases between them. The germline gives CDR1 SQVTM, CDR2 ANQGSEA. CDR3 sequence reads: CSAAGAPGANVLTF. The CDR3 DNA follows: TGCAGCGCCGCGGGGGCGCCTGGGGCCAACGTCCTGACTTTC. The full variable domain, with the rest looked up from reference TRBV29-1 and TRBJ2-6, is SAVISQKPSRDICQRGTSLTIQCQVDSQVTMMFWYRQQPGQSLTLIATANQGSEATYESGFVIDKFPISRPNLTFSTLTVSNMSPEDSSIYLCSAAGAPGANVLTFGAGSRLTVL.

This clonotype has only a few counts. At one end the junction does not follow the germline gene, possibly because of a read error. The J gene is TRBJ1-1, the V gene TRBV9; D perhaps matches TRBD1 (5 bases). In germline, CDR1 is SGDLS, CDR2 YYNGEE. CDR3 length: 13 amino acids. CDR3 protein: CASPGGGNTEASF. As DNA, the CDR3 is TGTGCCAGCCCCGGGGGAGGGAACACTGAAGCTTCCTTT.

This clonotype has a count of ten or more. The rearrangement uses TRBV10-2 and TRBJ1-1, with D perhaps matching TRBD1 (5 bases). The CDR3 covers 15 residues. Deletions cut 0 bases from V and 3 bases from J, with 11 bases between. Germline V lookup: CDR1 WSHSY, CDR2 SAAADI. CDR3 bases: TGCGCCAGCAGTGAGTCTAAGGGGCTAGACACTGAAGCTTTCTTT. Translating it yields CASSESKGLDTEAFF.

This clonotype was recorded many times. The gene calls are TRBV20-1 and TRBJ2-1, with D maybe TRBD1 (6 bases). This CDR3 has 12 amino acids. Per germline, CDR1 DFQATT and CDR2 SNEGSKA (reference sequence). Trimming cost V 0 bases and J 10 bases, with 10 bases left between them. The CDR3 is CSARDLRGEQFF. The CDR3 bases are TGCAGTGCTAGAGATCTCAGGGGCGAGCAGTTCTTC.

The table lists this clonotype with many counts. V and J are TRBV4-1 and TRBJ2-7; no definite D call. The CDR3 runs to 14 residues. The germline V gene has CDR1 MGHRA and CDR2 YSYEKL. The V end was cut by 1 base, the J end by 2 bases, with 9 bases between. CDR3 sequence (DNA): TGCGCCAGCAGCCAAGTTCCCAGGACCTACGAGCAGTACTTC. Its translation: CASSQVPRTYEQYF.

This clonotype was detected ten times or more. J is TRBJ2-1 and V is TRBV28; 12 nucleotides agree with TRBD2. V was clipped by 1 base and J by 0 bases; unmatched bases: 4. In germline, CDR1 is MDHEN, CDR2 SYDVKM. The CDR3 sequence is 18 residues long. CDR3: CASSLSLAGGPSYNEQFF. CDR3 nucleotides: TGTGCCAGCAGTTTATCCCTAGCGGGAGGGCCCTCCTACAATGAGCAGTTCTTC. Filled out from reference TRBV28 and TRBJ2-1, the complete variable domain reads DVKVTQSSRYLVKRTGEKVFLECVQDMDHENMFWYRQDPGLGLRLIYFSYDVKMKEKGDIPEGYSVSREKKERFSLILESASTNQTSMYLCASSLSLAGGPSYNEQFFGPGTRLTVL.

The V gene is TRBV5-5, the J gene TRBJ1-2, with D uncertain. The germline V gene has CDR1 SGHKS and CDR2 YYEKEE (reference sequence). Trimming removed 1 base from V and 1 base from J, with 8 bases in between. The CDR3 length is 14 residues. CDR3 residues: CASSLSPNNYGYTF. CDR3 nucleotides: TGTGCCAGCAGCTTGTCACCGAATAACTATGGCTACACCTTC.

This clonotype occurred many times. The chain has TRBV28 and TRBJ2-1; D possibly matches TRBD1 or TRBD2 (6 bases each). Germline V lookup: CDR1 MDHEN, CDR2 SYDVKM. V lost 3 bases, J lost 4 bases, and 16 bases lay in between. CDR3 length equals 16 residues. The CDR3 sequence: CASSFYASGAYNEQFF. CDR3 nucleotide sequence: TGTGCCAGCAGTTTTTATGCATCGGGGGCGTACAATGAGCAGTTCTTC.

This clonotype has more than one count but fewer than ten. The chain employs TRBV14 and TRBJ2-7; 9 bases fit TRBD2. J gave up 4 bases and V 0 bases, and 7 bases lay outside the gene matches. Germline V CDR1 and CDR2: SGHDN, FVKESK. CDR3 length equals 16 residues. The CDR3 DNA sequence: TGTGCCAGCAGCCAAGACTCTAGCGGGAATGAGTACGAGCAGTACTTC. It codes for CASSQDSSGNEYEQYF.

Concerning this clonotype: It may be a read error: a sequence one base away is much more abundant. The genes are TRBV28 and TRBJ2-7; maybe TRBD1 (6 bases). The CDR3 has 15 amino acids. From germline, CDR1 is MDHEN and CDR2 SYDVKM. Trimming cost V 3 bases and J 2 bases, with 14 bases left between them. The CDR3, as DNA: TGTGCCAGCAGTTTCCGGGACATAGAAACCTACGAGCAGTACTTC. It encodes CASSFRDIETYEQYF.

For this clonotype: A much larger clonotype is one base distant, so this may be a read error. The V call is TRBV12-3 or TRBV12-4, the J call TRBJ1-1; the D gene is possibly TRBD1 (5 bases). The length of the CDR3 is 15 residues. The CDR3 region is CASSLDGGPDTEASF. DNA of the CDR3: TGTGCCAGCAGTTTAGATGGAGGTCCGGACACTGAAGCTTCCTTT.

This clonotype was detected ten times or more. The rearrangement links TRBV7-9 to TRBJ1-2; D ambiguous. The germline V and J ends were trimmed by 1 base and 7 bases, with 16 bases remaining between them. The germline V gene has CDR1 SEHNR and CDR2 FQNEAQ (reference sequence). The CDR3 totals 15 residues. This chain's CDR3 is CASSLEVGAAFGYTF. The CDR3 coding sequence is TGTGCCAGCAGCTTAGAGGTGGGAGCCGCCTTTGGCTACACCTTC. The variable domain in full, completed from reference TRBV7-9 and TRBJ1-2, reads DTGVSQNPRHKITKRGQNVTFRCDPISEHNRLYWYRQTLGQGPEFLTYFQNEAQLEKSRLLSDRFSAERPKGSFSTLEIQRTEQGDSAMYLCASSLEVGAAFGYTFGSGTRLTVV.

This clonotype was detected ten times or more. The chain recombines TRBV7-2 with TRBJ2-3; D may be TRBD2 (6 bases). CDR1 and CDR2 from the germline V gene are SGHTA and FQGNSA. The CDR3 is 15 residues long. V dropped 5 bases and J dropped 1 base, with 13 bases sitting between them. The CDR3 region is CASSPSGGGTDTQYF. DNA of the CDR3: TGTGCCAGCAGCCCCTCCGGGGGAGGCACAGATACGCAGTATTTT.